This T cell receptor beta chain was documented in a study of CD8+ T cells in alopecia areata. For the study at large: Percentage of affected scalp area was the basis on which treated patients' severity was scored. Study-wide results and limits: Researchers say the link of baseline CD8+ expansion to response remains uncertain, with one nonresponder.

The ends lost 3 bases at V and 1 base at J; junction bases unmatched: 16. The CDR3 sequence is 19 residues long. The germline gives CDR1 LGHNA, CDR2 YSLEER. Described treatment: oral pan-JAK inhibitor, 5-10 mg twice daily. cDNA prepared by RNA extraction and subsequent reverse transcription served as the template for sequencing. The data were produced by immunoSEQ multiplex PCR, yet TCRdb's version contains in-frame clones alone and is incomplete. The sample includes a few hundred thousand clones, around 43% of them seen just once. Concerning this clone itself: Its antigen is as yet unknown.

The specimen comprised CD4+ T cells sorted from blood, sampled between weeks 36 and 40, from a patient treated with tofacitinib. This sequence joins TRBV4-3 and TRBJ2-7; 9 bases line up with TRBD1. The receptor was isolated from a human donor with alopecia areata. The CDR3 nucleotides read TGCGCCAGCAGCCATCCAATGGAGGGACAGGGTATCGAGTCCTACGAGCAGTACTTC. It yields the protein CASSHPMEGQGIESYEQYF.